This TCR beta chain was found in a study of shared clonotypes between healthy human individuals. Study overall: The cohort had two women and a few men, ages 18 to 49. Every donor yielded three CD4 naive, three CD4 memory, two CD8 naive and one CD8 memory plate.

Details on this clone: Its antigen is as yet unknown.

Naive CD8 populations comprised CD45RO-negative cells positively selected for CCR7, excluding terminally differentiated effector memory CD45RA+ cells. Study results and caveats: It was only blood that was sampled, and tissue repertoires likely differ. Unshared clonotypes carried lower generation probabilities than those common to all four donors.

Germline trimming cut 7 bases from V and 1 base from J; bases unmatched to any gene: 7. Germline V CDR1 and CDR2: SGHAT, FQNNGV. The CDR3 is made up of 14 amino acids. Assay: immunoSEQ multiplex PCR; the TCRdb copy retains only in-frame clones and omits some. The repertoire consists of 1.5 million to 2.5 million clones, with approximately 94% occurring once and the leading ten covering around 1.2%. The V gene is TRBV11-2, the J gene TRBJ2-7; 7 bases are shared with TRBD1. The sequence came from a man younger than 30 in good health. Sequenced input: naive CD8+ T cells sorted from blood. The CDR3 reads CASTGWDRSYEQYF. The CDR3 DNA follows: TGTGCCAGCACCGGGTGGGACAGATCCTACGAGCAGTACTTC.